A single sample gave rise to the 15 T cell receptor beta chains below, sequenced in a study of blood T cells in healthy people across ages (dated by TCRdb to the mid-2010s). Libraries were constructed by 5' RACE. The sample was run on an Illumina HiSeq 2500. A second PCR of roughly 6 to 11 cycles was run with a J-beta primer mix and a sample-barcoded 5' primer. TCRdb cleaned the public reads at Q25 with fastp, built clones with MiXCR and kept in-frame beta chains. A single entry per CDR3 protein holds the most common genes and DNA from its merged rows. The sample table lists 850,000 to 950,000 distinct CDR3 sequences, 29% of them with a count of one. The biggest ten clones account for 17% of the sample. Input material: blood. The receptors derive from a woman of 80 years or more in good health.

As DNA, the CDR3 is TGCGCCAGCAGCGTGACAGCCGGGGGTGGCTACACCTTC. This codes for CASSVTAGGGYTF. The chain employs TRBV5-1 and TRBJ1-2, with D tentatively TRBD1 (5 bases). There are 13 residues in the CDR3. Trimming stripped 4 bases from V and 7 bases from J, with 14 bases between. Looked up from germline, CDR1 is SGHRS and CDR2 is YFSETQ.

Concerning this clonotype: This clone may be a read error of a much larger clone one base away. This sequence joins TRBV27 and TRBJ2-3; D possibly corresponds to TRBD2 (5 bases). Germline loops: CDR1 MNHEY, CDR2 SMNVEV (reference sequence). This CDR3 region has 13 residues. The V and J ends lost 6 bases and 4 bases respectively, with 11 bases between them. CDR3 protein: CASRHNGADTQYF. DNA for the CDR3: TGTGCCAGCAGGCACAACGGGGCAGATACGCAGTATTTT.

This clonotype came up many times. This chain links TRBV4-3 with TRBJ1-2, with D perhaps matching TRBD1 (5 bases). Per the germline V gene, CDR1 is LGHNA and CDR2 is YSLEER. The CDR3 covers 14 residues. Trimming shortened V by 2 bases and J by 8 bases, and 15 bases separated the two germline ends. The CDR3 DNA is TGCGCCAGCAGCCAAAATGCAGGGCGCGACGGCTACACCTTC. This gives the protein CASSQNAGRDGYTF.

The chain couples TRBV11-2 to TRBJ1-2; D is unclear. This CDR3 is 15 amino acids long. Trimming stripped 1 base from V and 4 bases from J, with 13 bases between. Per germline, CDR1 SGHAT and CDR2 FQNNGV. The CDR3 reads CASSLGTTHGYGYTF. The CDR3 coding sequence is TGTGCCAGCAGCTTAGGAACAACTCATGGCTATGGCTACACCTTC. Using reference TRBV11-2 and TRBJ1-2 for the parts outside the CDR3, the full variable domain is EAGVAQSPRYKIIEKRQSVAFWCNPISGHATLYWYQQILGQGPKLLIQFQNNGVVDDSQLPKDRFSAERLKGVDSTLKIQPAKLEDSAVYLCASSLGTTHGYGYTFGSGTRLTVV.

About this clonotype: Just one base apart from a much larger clone, this may be a read error. This chain links TRBV4-3 with TRBJ2-5, with D perhaps TRBD1 or TRBD2 (5 bases each). The V gene lost 0 bases and the J gene lost 11 bases, with 19 bases spanning the gap. The CDR3 has 15 amino acids. The V gene's germline CDR1 is LGHNA and CDR2 YSLEER. The CDR3 spells CASSQDGAQAGEQYF. CDR3 nucleotide sequence: TGCGCCAGCAGCCAAGATGGGGCCCAGGCGGGTGAGCAGTACTTC.

This clonotype was recorded once. Possible read error: a much larger clone is one base away. This chain connects TRBV2 to TRBJ2-1; D may be TRBD1 (6 bases). The CDR3 has 15 amino acids. The germline CDR1 and CDR2 sequences are SNHLY and FYNNEI. CDR3 protein: CASSKALQGRGPRFF. The CDR3 DNA follows: TGTGCCAGCAGTAAAGCGCTTCAAGGCAGGGGACCCCGGTTCTTC.

The J gene is TRBJ2-2, the V gene TRBV21-1; the listed D gene, TRBD1, was not tested against the DNA. TRBV21-1 is noted as a pseudogene. The CDR3 spans 15 residues. Written as DNA, the CDR3 is TGTGTCAGCAGTACGGACAGGGTTGAGACCGGGGAGCTGTTTTTT. Protein product: CVSSTDRVETGELFF.

V usage is TRBV5-1 and J usage is TRBJ2-7; tentative D call: TRBD2 (7 bases). V was pared by 1 base and J by 5 bases, with 19 bases between. CDR1 is SGHRS and CDR2 is YFSETQ in the germline V gene. This CDR3 region has 16 residues. The CDR3 here is CASSLRGGGSRNEQYF. CDR3 nucleotide sequence: TGCGCCAGCAGCTTGAGGGGGGGGGGCTCCCGCAACGAGCAGTACTTC. The full variable domain, in which reference TRBV5-1 and TRBJ2-7 provide the parts outside the CDR3, is KAGVTQTPRYLIKTRGQQVTLSCSPISGHRSVSWYQQTPGQGLQFLFEYFSETQRNKGNFPGRFSGRQFSNSRSEMNVSTLELGDSALYLCASSLRGGGSRNEQYFGPGTRLTVT.

This clonotype was found a few times. The chain couples TRBV3-1 to TRBJ1-2; no reliable D call. This CDR3 has 13 amino acids. V was clipped by 3 bases and J by 1 base, with 6 bases between them. Looked up from germline, CDR1 is LGHDT and CDR2 is YNNKEL (reference sequence). The CDR3 is CASSHLGNYGYTF. The CDR3 bases are TGTGCCAGCAGCCACCTGGGTAACTATGGCTACACCTTC. Variable domain in full (rest from reference TRBV3-1 and TRBJ1-2): DTAVSQTPKYLVTQMGNDKSIKCEQNLGHDTMYWYKQDSKKFLKIMFSYNNKELIINETVPNRFSPKSPDKAHLNLHINSLELGDSAVYFCASSHLGNYGYTFGSGTRLTVV.

The table lists this clonotype with many counts. The chain joins TRBV9 to TRBJ2-3, with D possibly being TRBD1 or TRBD2 (6 bases each). V was cut by 0 bases and J by 0 bases, with 14 bases left in between. CDR1 is SGDLS and CDR2 is YYNGEE in the germline V gene. The CDR3 consists of 17 residues. The DNA of the CDR3 is TGTGCCAGCAGCGTAGGGGGGGCTAGCCCTAGCACAGATACGCAGTATTTT. This codes for CASSVGGASPSTDTQYF.

The V call is TRBV4-1, the J call TRBJ2-1, with 9 positions matching TRBD2. The CDR3 runs 16 residues. In germline, CDR1 is MGHRA, CDR2 YSYEKL. J lost 6 bases, V lost 4 bases, and 10 bases had no gene match. The CDR3 DNA reads TGCGCCAGCAGCCCGCAGGGACTAGCTTTCTGCAATGAGCAGTTCTTC. Amino acids: CASSPQGLAFCNEQFF.

The DNA for the CDR3 is TGCAGTGCTAGCGAGCAGGGGAGGCAGCCCCAGCATTTT. It encodes CSASEQGRQPQHF. The genes are TRBV20-1 and TRBJ1-5; tentatively, D is TRBD1 (6 bases). The V end was cut by 3 bases, the J end by 7 bases, with 13 bases between. Germline CDR1 DFQATT, CDR2 SNEGSKA (reference sequence). This CDR3 region has 13 residues.

V gene TRBV7-9 combines with J gene TRBJ2-4; unclear D gene. The CDR3 length is 12 residues. The ends were cut back, 4 bases at V and 9 bases at J, with 10 bases in the middle. Germline V gives CDR1 SEHNR, CDR2 FQNEAQ (reference sequence). This chain's CDR3 is CASSSGASIQYF. CDR3 nucleotide sequence: TGTGCCAGCAGCTCGGGTGCAAGCATTCAGTACTTC.

This clonotype was counted ten times or more. V gene TRBV10-3 combines with J gene TRBJ1-1, with TRBD1 matching over 12 bases. The CDR3 covers 14 residues. The germline V gene encodes CDR1 ENHRY and CDR2 SYGVKD. The V gene end was trimmed by 6 bases and the J gene end by 10 bases; junction bases not matched to a gene: 9. This chain's CDR3 is CAIRTGTGGLRAFF. The DNA for the CDR3 is TGTGCCATCAGGACCGGGACAGGGGGCCTCCGAGCTTTCTTT.

This clonotype was detected many times. This CDR3 is CSARTPGLAYNEQFF. The CDR3 coding sequence is TGCAGTGCTAGAACCCCGGGACTAGCCTACAATGAGCAGTTCTTC. This chain joins TRBV20-1 and TRBJ2-1; 8 positions match TRBD2. Germline CDR1 DFQATT, CDR2 SNEGSKA (reference sequence). This CDR3 spans 15 amino acids. Trimming took 2 bases from V and 2 from J; bases not matched to a gene: 5.